The 3 T cell receptor beta chains in this list originate from one sample, sequenced in a study of OX40 agonist ivuxolimab in advanced cancers. The table came from immunoSEQ multiplex PCR; TCRdb's copy has only in-frame clones and leaves some out. The sample shows 50,000 to 75,000 clones, around 87% of them seen only once. The specimen was CD4+ or CD8+ T cells sorted from blood, collected in a trial of the OX40 agonist ivuxolimab. These receptors were collected from an adult with an advanced solid tumor such as melanoma, head and neck, liver or kidney cancer.

This clone was recorded a few times. The chain joins TRBV2 to TRBJ2-5, with 10 bases lining up with TRBD2. Germline CDR1 reads SNHLY; CDR2 reads FYNNEI. CDR3 length equals 15 residues. V dropped 6 bases and J dropped 4; count of bases not matched to a gene: 8. This chain's CDR3 is CASRESGGATETQYF. The CDR3 nucleotides read TGTGCCAGCAGGGAGAGCGGGGGGGCCACAGAGACCCAGTACTTC.

The V and J genes are TRBV5-8 and TRBJ2-6, with 8 bases identical to TRBD1. V shed 4 bases, J shed 2 bases, and the junction held 11 bases outside the gene matches. The germline V gene encodes CDR1 SGHTS and CDR2 YDEGEE. CDR3 length equals 18 residues. CDR3 protein: CASSPWTGTVPGANVLTF. The CDR3 bases are TGTGCCAGCAGCCCATGGACAGGGACGGTCCCTGGGGCCAACGTCCTGACTTTC.

This chain connects TRBV12-5 to TRBJ2-1; weak D call: TRBD1 (5 bases). Germline V lookup: CDR1 LGHNT, CDR2 FRNRAP. The CDR3 loop spans 15 amino acids. The germline V and J ends were trimmed by 5 bases and 0 bases, with 11 bases remaining between them. The CDR3 here is CASGLGLISYNEQFF. The CDR3 bases are TGTGCTAGTGGTCTGGGGCTGATCTCCTACAATGAGCAGTTCTTC.